This T cell receptor (beta chain) was retrieved from a study of T cells in Graves' hyperthyroidism and ophthalmopathy. Across the whole study: Peripheral blood sampling occurred at initial diagnosis, before any treatment. Study-wide points: Most thyroid clonotypes that were expanded above 0.001 also turned up in blood.

The length of the CDR3 is 15 residues. Losses at the gene ends were 3 bases for V and 2 bases for J; bases not matched to a gene: 5. The V gene's germline CDR1 is MNHEY and CDR2 SMNVEV (reference sequence). Ophthalmopathy cases scored 3 or more on the Clinical Activity Score and 4 or more on NOSPECS grade, with duration below 3 months. From RNA transcripts, TCR beta CDR3 regions were amplified. The primer set for the first-round RT-PCR of the TCR CDR3 was HTBI. Using its own MiXCR run on the multiplex PCR reads, TCRdb lists one record per CDR3 protein. The sample consists of approximately 610,000 distinct CDR3 sequences, over 12% of them appearing once. A note on this clonotype: What it recognizes is unknown.

This chain connects TRBV27 to TRBJ2-5, with 8 bases lining up with TRBD2. The clonotype was recovered from a woman aged 40 to 50 with Graves' ophthalmopathy. Sequenced input: blood. The CDR3, as DNA: TGTGCCAGCAGTTTGTCGATAGCGGGGCAAGAGACCCAGTACTTC. Its translation is CASSLSIAGQETQYF.